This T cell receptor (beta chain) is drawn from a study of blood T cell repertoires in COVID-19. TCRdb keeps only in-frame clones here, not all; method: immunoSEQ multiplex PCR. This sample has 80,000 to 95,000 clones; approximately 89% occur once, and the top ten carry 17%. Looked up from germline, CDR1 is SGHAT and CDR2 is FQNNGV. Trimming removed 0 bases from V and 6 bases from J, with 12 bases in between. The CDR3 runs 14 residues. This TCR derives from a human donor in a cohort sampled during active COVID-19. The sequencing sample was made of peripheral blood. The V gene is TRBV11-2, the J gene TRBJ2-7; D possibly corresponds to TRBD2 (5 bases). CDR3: CASSLDKRNSEQYF. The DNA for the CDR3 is TGTGCCAGCAGCTTAGATAAGCGGAACTCCGAGCAGTACTTC.